The 31 T cell receptor beta chains below all came from one sample that was sequenced in a study of blood T cell repertoires in COVID-19. Produced via immunoSEQ multiplex PCR; TCRdb's table is partial and in-frame only. The profile covers fewer than 350,000 clones, with approximately 89% appearing a single time and around a tenth taken by the ten largest. What was sequenced was PBMCs or T cells enriched from blood (not recorded which). The receptors shown here come from a woman between 40 and 50 years old who had recovered from COVID-19.

This chain links TRBV28 with TRBJ2-1; 10 bases are a match to TRBD2. Germline CDR1 and CDR2: MDHEN and SYDVKM. The CDR3 totals 14 residues. Trimming at V came to 7 bases and at J to 3 bases, leaving 3 bases not matched to a gene. CDR3: CASKRGGVYNEQFF. Here the CDR3 DNA reads TGTGCCAGCAAGCGGGGGGGCGTCTACAATGAGCAGTTCTTC.

The chain carries TRBV2 and TRBJ2-2; TRBD1 agrees at 9 bases. The V and J ends lost 6 bases and 5 bases, in that order; junction bases with no gene match: 4. Germline V gene data show CDR1 as SNHLY and CDR2 as FYNNEI. The CDR3 contains 14 residues. The CDR3 here is CASRVDRGTGELFF. CDR3 in DNA: TGTGCCAGCAGAGTCGACAGGGGGACCGGGGAGCTGTTTTTT.

This clone was picked up one time. The chain combines TRBV24-1 with TRBJ2-5, with a possible D match to TRBD2 (6 bases). V was cut by 4 bases and J by 5 bases, with 19 bases left in between. Germline V gene data show CDR1 as KGHDR and CDR2 as SFDVKD. CDR3 length equals 16 residues. The DNA for the CDR3 is TGTGCCACCAGTGACCCCTCGAGAGGAGGGGTTGAGACCCAGTACTTC. Translated: CATSDPSRGGVETQYF.

The CDR3 nucleotides are TGCGCCAGCAAGTGGGACAGGGGCTACAATGAGCAGTTCTTC. Amino acids: CASKWDRGYNEQFF. This chain joins TRBV4-1 and TRBJ2-1; 10 positions agree with TRBD1. The ends lost 7 bases at V and 3 bases at J; junction bases unmatched: 3. From germline, CDR1 is MGHRA and CDR2 YSYEKL. This CDR3 has 14 residues.

The V gene is TRBV6-6, the J gene TRBJ1-5, with D possibly being TRBD1 (5 bases). Germline V gene lookup returns CDR1 MNHNY and CDR2 SVGAGI (reference sequence). The V end lost 2 bases, the J end lost 4 bases, and 12 bases lay between the germline ends. The CDR3 consists of 15 residues. CDR3 protein: CASSYQGLGNQPQHF. CDR3 sequence (DNA): TGTGCCAGCAGTTACCAGGGACTGGGAAATCAGCCCCAGCATTTT.

The rearrangement joins TRBV7-3 to TRBJ2-7; D is possibly TRBD1 (6 bases). Per germline, CDR1 SGHTA and CDR2 FQGTGA. The V end lost 5 bases, the J end lost 3 bases, and 17 bases lay between the germline ends. This CDR3 contains 15 residues. The CDR3 is CASSLWAGVDYEQYF. CDR3 sequence (DNA): TGTGCCAGCAGCCTCTGGGCAGGGGTAGACTACGAGCAGTACTTC.

The chain employs TRBV27 and TRBJ2-1; weak D call: TRBD1 (6 bases). Germline CDR1 is MNHEY and CDR2 is SMNVEV (reference sequence). This CDR3 has 16 amino acids. Trimming pared 6 bases from V and 2 bases from J, leaving 17 bases between. The CDR3 DNA follows: TGTGCCAGCAGCAAAAGTTTGGGGACAACCTACAATGAGCAGTTCTTC. The encoded protein is CASSKSLGTTYNEQFF.

The V call is TRBV11-2, the J call TRBJ1-1, with TRBD1 identical over 9 bases. Germline CDR1 reads SGHAT; CDR2 reads FQNNGV. This CDR3 has 15 residues. Unmatched junction bases numbered 6, after V lost 4 bases and J lost 3 bases. Here the CDR3 reads CASSSRDRVDTEAFF. The DNA for the CDR3 is TGTGCCAGCAGCTCCCGGGACAGGGTAGACACTGAAGCTTTCTTT.

The chain joins TRBV18 to TRBJ1-5; the D is unclear. This CDR3 is built from 15 residues. V lost 2 bases, J lost 3 bases, and 11 bases lay in between. Germline values: CDR1 KGHSH, CDR2 LQKENI. CDR3 coding DNA: TGTGCCAGCTCACCAGACCCAGGCCTCAATCAGCCCCAGCATTTT. This gives the protein CASSPDPGLNQPQHF.

V gene TRBV7-3 combines with J gene TRBJ2-1, with TRBD2 matching 9 bases. The V and J ends lost 3 bases and 10 bases, in that order; junction bases with no gene match: 4. From germline, CDR1 is SGHTA and CDR2 FQGTGA. The CDR3 covers 13 residues. The CDR3 bases are TGTGCCAGCAGCTTGGCGGGGGGGCGGGAGCAGTTCTTC. Its protein is CASSLAGGREQFF.

The chain is built from TRBV5-1 and TRBJ1-2; TRBD1 matches 7 bases. CDR1 and CDR2 (germline): SGHRS, YFSETQ. The CDR3 covers 14 residues. With V trimmed by 2 bases and J by 4 bases, 5 bases remained unmatched. The CDR3 bases are TGCGCCAGCAGCTTCGACAGGGCGGGCTATGGCTACACCTTC. As protein: CASSFDRAGYGYTF.

This clone was detected ten times or more. The chain couples TRBV5-4 to TRBJ1-1; D is possibly TRBD1 (5 bases). This CDR3 spans 16 amino acids. Per germline, CDR1 SGHNT and CDR2 YYREEE (reference sequence). Deletions cut 2 bases from V and 0 bases from J, with 14 bases between. CDR3 protein: CASSFPGGGMNTEAFF. CDR3 in DNA: TGTGCCAGCAGCTTCCCCGGCGGGGGGATGAACACTGAAGCTTTCTTT.

The J gene is TRBJ1-2, the V gene TRBV9; D possibly corresponds to TRBD1 (6 bases). Per germline, CDR1 SGDLS and CDR2 YYNGEE. CDR3 size: 14 residues. With 0 bases removed from V and 3 bases from J, the gap between germline ends came to 9 bases. The CDR3 is CASSVGAGDYGYTF. The CDR3 region has the DNA TGTGCCAGCAGCGTAGGGGCAGGGGACTATGGCTACACCTTC.

The V and J genes are TRBV4-3 and TRBJ1-6, with no clear D. The CDR3 sequence is 13 residues long. Trimming left V 4 bases short and J 7 bases short, with 8 bases between. CDR1 and CDR2 (germline): LGHNA, YSLEER. Here the CDR3 DNA reads TGCGCCAGCAGCCGCATCCAGAATTCACCCCTCCACTTT. Protein: CASSRIQNSPLHF.

This clone was detected only a few times. This rearrangement joins TRBV7-9 to TRBJ2-3; 10 bases line up with TRBD1. Germline lookup yields CDR1 SEHNR and CDR2 FQNEAQ (reference sequence). This CDR3 comprises 15 residues. V shed 5 bases and J 3 bases; nucleotides not matched to a gene: 5. Here the CDR3 DNA reads TGTGCCAGCAGCCTGGACAGGGGGTTTACAGATACGCAGTATTTT. Translated, it gives CASSLDRGFTDTQYF. Looking up the rest from reference TRBV7-9 and TRBJ2-3 gives the full variable domain: DTGVSQNPRHKITKRGQNVTFRCDPISEHNRLYWYRQTLGQGPEFLTYFQNEAQLEKSRLLSDRFSAERPKGSFSTLEIQRTEQGDSAMYLCASSLDRGFTDTQYFGPGTRLTVL.

A few counts support this clone. The chain recombines TRBV30 with TRBJ2-7; D remains unclear. The CDR3 sequence is 11 residues long. From germline, CDR1 is GTSNPN and CDR2 SVGIG (reference sequence). The V end lost 3 bases, the J end lost 3 bases, and 6 bases lay between the germline ends. This CDR3 is CAWSDIYEQYF. The CDR3, as DNA: TGTGCCTGGAGCGACATCTACGAGCAGTACTTC.

This clone was seen only a few times. The chain recombines TRBV29-1 with TRBJ2-7; no definite D call. With 4 bases removed from V and 6 bases from J, the gap between germline ends came to 10 bases. This CDR3 has 11 amino acids. Germline V lookup: CDR1 SQVTM, CDR2 ANQGSEA. The CDR3 sequence is CSVGSTREQYF. DNA of the CDR3: TGCAGCGTTGGGTCCACACGCGAGCAGTACTTC.

The chain employs TRBV10-3 and TRBJ1-4; tentative D call: TRBD1 (6 bases). Trimming took off 3 bases at V and 6 bases at J, with 20 bases between the two ends. CDR1 and CDR2 from the germline V gene are ENHRY and SYGVKD. The CDR3 extends over 17 amino acids. CDR3 in amino acids: CAISDIFQGPRDEKLFF. DNA for the CDR3: TGTGCCATCAGTGATATTTTCCAGGGGCCAAGGGATGAAAAACTGTTTTTT.

J is TRBJ2-3 and V is TRBV11-3; 10 nucleotides line up with TRBD2. Germline trimming cut 0 bases from V and 3 bases from J; bases unmatched to any gene: 6. Germline CDR1 SGHNT, CDR2 YENEEA. CDR3 length equals 17 residues. Here the CDR3 reads CASSLDLASGSTDTQYF. CDR3 in DNA: TGTGCCAGCAGCTTAGATCTAGCTAGCGGGAGTACAGATACGCAGTATTTT.

The chain carries TRBV5-1 and TRBJ2-2; 7 bases map to TRBD1. Germline-derived CDR1 and CDR2 are SGHRS and YFSETQ. The CDR3 totals 16 residues. V trimming: 0 bases; J trimming: 1 base; junction bases outside the gene matches: 3. The DNA of the CDR3 is TGCGCCAGCAGCTTGGAAAGGGGGCAGAACACCGGGGAGCTGTTTTTT. Protein sequence: CASSLERGQNTGELFF.

The gene calls are TRBV11-3 and TRBJ2-3; 7 bases are a match to TRBD2. Germline V CDR1 and CDR2: SGHNT, YENEEA. There are 14 residues in the CDR3. The V segment lost 5 bases and the J segment 3 bases; nucleotides outside the gene matches: 5. CDR3 amino acids: CASSHSAGTDTQYF. The CDR3 bases are TGTGCCAGCAGCCATTCAGCGGGGACAGATACGCAGTATTTT.

The chain links TRBV10-2 to TRBJ2-3; 10 positions agree with TRBD2. Losses at the gene ends were 8 bases for V and 2 bases for J; bases not matched to a gene: 7. This CDR3 region has 15 residues. CDR1 WSHSY and CDR2 SAAADI come from the germline V gene. CDR3 bases: TGCGCCAGCGGTAGAGCGGGAGGGGTCACAGATACGCAGTATTTT. Protein product: CASGRAGGVTDTQYF.

This chain joins TRBV6-2 or TRBV6-3 and TRBJ2-5; unclear D gene. The V and J ends lost 2 bases and 3 bases respectively, with 10 bases between them. The CDR3 is made up of 14 amino acids. Germline CDR1 reads MNHEY; CDR2 reads SVGEGT. The CDR3, as DNA: TGTGCCAGCAGTTACAGTAGTGAAAAAGAGACCCAGTACTTC. It specifies CASSYSSEKETQYF.

A few counts support this clone. The gene calls are TRBV29-1 and TRBJ1-1, with a weak D call TRBD1 (5 bases). Looked up from germline, CDR1 is SQVTM and CDR2 is ANQGSEA. V was trimmed by 6 bases and J by 6 bases, leaving 17 bases between them. CDR3 length equals 13 residues. The CDR3 sequence: CSVDSREVPEAFF. CDR3 bases: TGCAGCGTCGACTCCAGGGAGGTCCCTGAAGCTTTCTTT.

The CDR3 region has the DNA TGTGCCAGCAGTGACAGTCTTACCCCCTACGAGCAGTACTTC. It specifies CASSDSLTPYEQYF. The chain links TRBV25-1 to TRBJ2-7, with no clear D. The CDR3 sequence is 14 residues long. Germline V CDR1 and CDR2: MGHDK, SYGVNS. V lost 3 bases and J 2 bases, leaving 11 bases between the germline ends.

This chain uses TRBV30 with TRBJ1-5; D gene uncertain. V was pared by 5 bases and J by 2 bases, with 13 bases between. Germline CDR1 and CDR2: GTSNPN and SVGIG (reference sequence). This CDR3 spans 14 amino acids. The CDR3 reads CAWELGGGNQPQHF. CDR3 coding DNA: TGTGCCTGGGAGTTGGGAGGAGGCAATCAGCCCCAGCATTTT.

The rearrangement links TRBV28 to TRBJ2-1; 7 bases align to TRBD2. Trimming took 3 bases from V and 1 from J; bases not matched to a gene: 6. The CDR3 length is 16 residues. Germline V gene data show CDR1 as MDHEN and CDR2 as SYDVKM. CDR3 sequence (DNA): TGTGCCAGCAGTTTTTTGGGAGCGGGATCCTACAATGAGCAGTTCTTC. This encodes CASSFLGAGSYNEQFF.

The rearrangement links TRBV7-9 to TRBJ2-3, with D unclear. The CDR3 contains 15 residues. CDR1 SEHNR and CDR2 FQNEAQ come from the germline V gene (reference sequence). V was trimmed by 5 bases and J by 2 bases, leaving 14 bases between them. CDR3 DNA sequence: TGTGCCAGCAGCCGACACCCCACGGACACAGATACGCAGTATTTT. Its protein product is CASSRHPTDTDTQYF.

Concerning this clone: Other DNA variants within this sample encode the same CDR3. The V and J genes are TRBV7-2 and TRBJ2-7, with 7 bases fitting TRBD2. The germline CDR1 and CDR2 sequences are SGHTA and FQGNSA. V shed 5 bases and J 4 bases; nucleotides not matched to a gene: 8. The CDR3 sequence is 14 residues long. CDR3 loop: CASSPGLELYEQYF. CDR3 nucleotides: TGTGCCAGCAGCCCCGGACTAGAGCTGTACGAGCAGTACTTC.

Remarks on this clone: A read error may produce the germline difference seen at one junction end. The J gene is TRBJ2-1, the V gene TRBV7-7, with D tentatively TRBD1 (6 bases). This CDR3 has 14 amino acids. The germline gives CDR1 SSHAT, CDR2 FNYEAQ (reference sequence). CDR3 sequence reads: CASSQGGSYNEQFF. CDR3 bases: TGTGCTAGCAGCCAAGGGGGCTCCTACAATGAGCAGTTCTTC.

The gene calls are TRBV29-1 and TRBJ1-2; 11 bases align to TRBD1. The trim removed 4 bases at V and 8 bases at J, leaving 9 bases unmatched. Germline V CDR1 and CDR2: SQVTM, ANQGSEA. The CDR3 is made up of 14 amino acids. CDR3 sequence: CSVGEGQGVRGYTF. The CDR3 nucleotides read TGCAGCGTTGGGGAGGGACAGGGGGTTAGAGGCTACACCTTC.